This TCR beta chain was obtained from a study of blood T cell repertoires in COVID-19. Whole-study context: Whether acute or convalescent, the COVID-19 samples came from the United States, Italy and Spain. PBMCs, B-cell-depleted T cells, or T cells were the source of the cDNA or gDNA that made up the material.

Original handling: Using reference gene primer amplification, nucleated cell counts were estimated. Produced via immunoSEQ multiplex PCR; TCRdb's table is partial and in-frame only. That table furnishes V, J and clone size, whereas the DNA furnished D and trimming. This sample yields under 250,000 clones, of which 65% to 85% are seen a single time; about 9% belongs to the top ten. Germline CDR1 is MNHEY and CDR2 is SVGAGI. The V gene end was trimmed by 7 bases and the J gene end by 0 bases; junction bases not matched to a gene: 7. The CDR3 length is 15 residues. The receptor's source is a man between 40 and 49 years old with active or convalescent COVID-19. The sequenced material came from peripheral blood. The chain is built from TRBV6-5 and TRBJ2-3, with TRBD2 identical over 7 bases. CDR3 in DNA: TGTGCCAGCACTCGGGACTATCAAAGCACAGATACGCAGTATTTT. Residues: CASTRDYQSTDTQYF.